This T cell receptor (beta chain) is from a study of cytomegalovirus exposure and HLA in healthy donors. Whole-study findings and limits: Overall, approximately 150 TCR beta chains were annotated as cytomegalovirus-associated.

Germline V gene sequence: CDR1 SGHRS, CDR2 YFSETQ. V was trimmed by 4 bases and J by 1 base, leaving 12 bases between them. There are 15 residues in the CDR3. This clone was counted a single time. Its antigen is unknown. The assay was immunoSEQ multiplex PCR, and TCRdb's table has in-frame clones only and misses some. The sample shows around 74,000 clones, approximately 80% of them seen only once. The sample taken for sequencing was PBMCs. The chain employs TRBV5-1 and TRBJ1-5; D perhaps matches TRBD1 (6 bases). The receptor comes from a young man in good health and CMV-seronegative. CDR3 loop: CASSPGVSSNQPQHF. The CDR3 nucleotides are TGCGCCAGCAGCCCAGGGGTTTCGAGCAATCAGCCCCAGCATTTT.